Following are 19 T cell receptor beta chains from one sample sequenced in a study of shared clonotypes between healthy human individuals. Clones were sequenced by immunoSEQ multiplex PCR, and TCRdb holds only the in-frame ones, with some missing. This sample has about 1.5 million clones, with 95% to 99% found just once. The sample taken for sequencing was naive CD4+ T cells sorted from blood. Subset: CD45RA+ positively selected. These receptors came from a man aged 25-45 years in good health.

This rearrangement joins TRBV29-1 to TRBJ2-1; no firm D call. V gave up 5 bases and J gave up 8 bases, with 13 bases separating them. The germline gives CDR1 SQVTM, CDR2 ANQGSEA. The CDR3 has 12 amino acids. CDR3 loop: CSVRFWLDEQFF. The CDR3 region has the DNA TGCAGCGTTAGATTCTGGCTAGATGAGCAGTTCTTC.

The chain recombines TRBV2 with TRBJ2-7; D is unresolved. The germline V gene encodes CDR1 SNHLY and CDR2 FYNNEI. The CDR3 runs to 13 residues. V was clipped by 7 bases and J by 5 bases, with 15 bases between them. In DNA form, the CDR3 reads TGTGCCAGCATTGACGGACGACATGACGAGCAGTACTTC. Translated: CASIDGRHDEQYF.

CDR3 DNA: TGCGCCAGCAGTGAGGGACAGGGAGGAGAGACCCAGTACTTC. Its translation is CASSEGQGGETQYF. V gene TRBV10-1 combines with J gene TRBJ2-5; 8 nucleotides line up with TRBD1. V shed 2 bases and J 4 bases; nucleotides not matched to a gene: 3. The CDR3 runs to 14 residues. In germline, CDR1 is WNHNN, CDR2 SYGVQD (reference sequence).

The DNA of the CDR3 is TGTGCCAGCAGCTCCGCGGAGGGACTAGCGGGACAAGATACGCAGTATTTT. Its protein is CASSSAEGLAGQDTQYF. This chain links TRBV5-4 with TRBJ2-3; 13 bases fit TRBD2. This CDR3 has 17 amino acids. With V trimmed by 3 bases and J by 5 bases, 9 bases remained unmatched. Looked up from germline, CDR1 is SGHNT and CDR2 is YYREEE (reference sequence). Drawing the rest from reference TRBV5-4 and TRBJ2-3, the complete variable domain is ETGVTQSPTHLIKTRGQQVTLRCSSQSGHNTVSWYQQALGQGPQFIFQYYREEENGRGNFPPRFSGLQFPNYSSELNVNALELDDSALYLCASSSAEGLAGQDTQYFGPGTRLTVL.

This sequence joins TRBV7-6 and TRBJ2-7; tentatively, D is TRBD2 (5 bases). Trimming took off 2 bases at V and 6 bases at J, with 8 bases between the two ends. Germline V gene lookup returns CDR1 SGHVS and CDR2 FNYEAQ. There are 12 residues in the CDR3. CDR3 sequence reads: CASSLYGGEQYF. The CDR3, as DNA: TGTGCCAGCAGCTTATACGGAGGCGAGCAGTACTTC. The variable domain in full, completed from reference TRBV7-6 and TRBJ2-7, reads GAGVSQSPRYKVTKRGQDVALRCDPISGHVSLYWYRQALGQGPEFLTYFNYEAQQDKSGLPNDRFSAERPEGSISTLTIQRTEQRDSAMYRCASSLYGGEQYFGPGTRLTVT.

V is TRBV30 and J is TRBJ2-1; 7 bases line up with TRBD2. V shed 3 bases, J shed 9 bases, and the junction held 14 bases outside the gene matches. CDR3 length: 15 amino acids. Germline V gene lookup returns CDR1 GTSNPN and CDR2 SVGIG (reference sequence). The CDR3 DNA reads as TGTGCCTGGAGCGAACTAGCGCCCAGGGTGGGTGAGCAGTTCTTC. This gives the protein CAWSELAPRVGEQFF.

This chain uses TRBV15 with TRBJ2-7, with TRBD1 matching over 9 bases. V was clipped by 2 bases and J by 6 bases; unmatched bases: 5. This CDR3 is built from 14 residues. Germline loops: CDR1 LNHNV, CDR2 YYDKDF (reference sequence). The CDR3 region is CATSRRQGEGEQYF. In DNA, the CDR3 is TGTGCCACCAGCAGACGACAGGGGGAGGGCGAGCAGTACTTC.

The rearrangement links TRBV7-6 to TRBJ2-2; 10 nucleotides line up with TRBD2. With 1 base clipped from V and 5 bases from J, the junction kept 4 bases outside the gene matches. CDR1 is SGHVS, CDR2 FNYEAQ, per germline. The CDR3 contains 16 residues. The DNA for the CDR3 is TGTGCCAGCAGCTTAGAAGTAGCGGGAGGAACCGGGGAGCTGTTTTTT. This codes for CASSLEVAGGTGELFF.

J is TRBJ2-1 and V is TRBV9; D is perhaps TRBD2 (6 bases). The CDR3 has 12 residues. V lost 4 bases to trimming and J lost 9 bases, with 11 bases between them. Germline loops: CDR1 SGDLS, CDR2 YYNGEE. CDR3 DNA: TGTGCCAGCAGCCTGGGTAGCGGTGAGCAGTTCTTC. Its protein product is CASSLGSGEQFF.

V gene TRBV28 combines with J gene TRBJ2-7; D is ambiguous. This CDR3 comprises 16 residues. The germline V gene encodes CDR1 MDHEN and CDR2 SYDVKM. V dropped 3 bases and J dropped 0 bases, with 15 bases sitting between them. CDR3 sequence (DNA): TGTGCCAGCAGTTTCAACAGCATCCACTCCTCCTACGAGCAGTACTTC. Amino acids: CASSFNSIHSSYEQYF. Combining the CDR3 with reference TRBV28 and TRBJ2-7 gives the whole variable domain DVKVTQSSRYLVKRTGEKVFLECVQDMDHENMFWYRQDPGLGLRLIYFSYDVKMKEKGDIPEGYSVSREKKERFSLILESASTNQTSMYLCASSFNSIHSSYEQYFGPGTRLTVT.

V and J are TRBV7-2 and TRBJ1-5; D unresolved. The CDR3 contains 15 residues. Trimming took 5 bases from V and 3 from J, leaving 14 bases between them. Germline V gene data show CDR1 as SGHTA and CDR2 as FQGNSA. In DNA form, the CDR3 reads TGTGCCAGCAGCCTCACCCGAGCTAACAATCAGCCCCAGCATTTT. As protein: CASSLTRANNQPQHF. Full variable domain (missing parts from reference TRBV7-2 and TRBJ1-5): GAGVSQSPSNKVTEKGKDVELRCDPISGHTALYWYRQSLGQGLEFLIYFQGNSAPDKSGLPSDRFSAERTGGSVSTLTIQRTQQEDSAVYLCASSLTRANNQPQHFGDGTRLSIL.

This chain uses TRBV4-1 with TRBJ2-7; D ambiguous. Trimming stripped 1 base from V and 2 bases from J, with 12 bases between. The CDR3 contains 15 residues. Germline-derived CDR1 and CDR2 are MGHRA and YSYEKL. The CDR3 DNA sequence: TGCGCCAGCAGCCAAGGGGGAAGTCCCACCTACGAGCAGTACTTC. This sequence encodes CASSQGGSPTYEQYF.

V gene TRBV29-1 combines with J gene TRBJ2-7; D remains ambiguous. The germline V gene has CDR1 SQVTM and CDR2 ANQGSEA. The CDR3 extends over 14 amino acids. V lost 3 bases, J lost 3 bases, and 15 bases lay in between. The CDR3 is CSVEVEFEGYEQYF. The CDR3 DNA reads as TGCAGCGTTGAGGTGGAATTCGAAGGCTACGAGCAGTACTTC.

Remarks on this clone: The junction shows a germline mismatch at one end, possibly a read error. The chain joins TRBV7-9 to TRBJ2-6; 8 bases match TRBD2. CDR3 length: 10 residues. Germline CDR1 and CDR2: SEHNR and FQNEAQ (reference sequence). CDR3 sequence reads: CASSSPGGDF. DNA of the CDR3: TGTGCCAGCAGCTCCCCGGGGGGGGATTTC.

This clone was observed a handful of times. The chain carries TRBV5-1 and TRBJ2-2; perhaps TRBD1 as D (6 bases). V lost 1 base and J lost 1, with 8 bases in between. Germline V lookup: CDR1 SGHRS, CDR2 YFSETQ. The CDR3 length is 15 residues. The CDR3: CASSLTGMNTGELFF. The DNA for the CDR3 is TGCGCCAGCAGCTTGACAGGGATGAACACCGGGGAGCTGTTTTTT.

This chain links TRBV9 with TRBJ2-5; D not certain. The CDR3 has 14 amino acids. Trimming removed 0 bases at V and 5 bases at J, with 11 bases between. CDR1 and CDR2 (germline): SGDLS, YYNGEE. As DNA, the CDR3 is TGTGCCAGCAGCGTAGGTCCGCGAGCGGAGACCCAGTACTTC. Translated: CASSVGPRAETQYF.

The CDR3 coding sequence is TGTGCCAGCAGCTTGGTTTCTGGGGATCGTTACGAGCAGTACTTC. Its protein is CASSLVSGDRYEQYF. This sequence joins TRBV5-5 and TRBJ2-7; no reliable D call. This CDR3 comprises 15 residues. Germline-derived CDR1 and CDR2 are SGHKS and YYEKEE (reference sequence). Trimming left V 0 bases short and J 4 bases short, with 14 bases between.

The V and J genes are TRBV28 and TRBJ1-3; the match to TRBD1 covers 7 bases. Per germline, CDR1 MDHEN and CDR2 SYDVKM. The CDR3 is 16 amino acids. Trimming removed 2 bases from V and 0 bases from J; junction bases left unmatched: 4. The CDR3: CASSLPGGASGNTIYF. DNA for the CDR3: TGTGCCAGCAGTTTACCAGGGGGAGCCTCTGGAAACACCATATATTTT.

The chain joins TRBV5-4 to TRBJ2-6; D possibly corresponds to TRBD2 (5 bases). Germline CDR1 is SGHNT and CDR2 is YYREEE (reference sequence). V lost 0 bases, J lost 4 bases, and 11 bases lay in between. This CDR3 has 16 amino acids. CDR3: CASSLDSPGGANVLTF. The CDR3 nucleotides are TGTGCCAGCAGCTTGGACTCTCCGGGGGGGGCCAACGTCCTGACTTTC. The full variable domain, in which reference TRBV5-4 and TRBJ2-6 provide the parts outside the CDR3, is ETGVTQSPTHLIKTRGQQVTLRCSSQSGHNTVSWYQQALGQGPQFIFQYYREEENGRGNFPPRFSGLQFPNYSSELNVNALELDDSALYLCASSLDSPGGANVLTFGAGSRLTVL.